Given below is one T cell receptor (beta chain) in context. The antigen is not known. The data derive from a study of cytomegalovirus exposure and HLA in healthy donors. Study-wide results and caveats: In a later analysis, CMV-associated beta chains were mostly HLA-associated, it appeared. Cytomegalovirus status, reportedly, was diagnosed with high specificity and sensitivity by the classifier.

Germline V gives CDR1 LNHDA, CDR2 SQIVND (reference sequence). Trimming removed 6 bases from V and 0 bases from J; junction bases left unmatched: 12. The CDR3 is 19 residues long. The PCR made use of 60 Vbeta and 13 Jbeta primers. Clones were sequenced by immunoSEQ multiplex PCR, and TCRdb holds only the in-frame ones, with some missing. Altogether about 190,000 clones are present, 81% being singletons, with the ten largest covering more than 1.5%. This receptor was identified in a man aged 18 to 30 in good health and CMV-seronegative. Sequenced sample: PBMCs. This chain links TRBV19 with TRBJ2-6; 9 nucleotides match TRBD1. The chain's CDR3 is CASSYHRTGVSSGANVLTF. The CDR3 region has the DNA TGTGCCAGTAGCTACCACCGGACAGGGGTATCCTCTGGGGCCAACGTCCTGACTTTC. The entire variable domain, with the rest obtained from reference TRBV19 and TRBJ2-6, is as follows: DGGITQSPKYLFRKEGQNVTLSCEQNLNHDAMYWYRQDPGQGLRLIYYSQIVNDFQKGDIAEGYSVSREKKESFPLTVTSAQKNPTAFYLCASSYHRTGVSSGANVLTFGAGSRLTVL.